This T cell receptor beta chain was recovered during a study of blood T cell repertoires in COVID-19. Profiled with immunoSEQ multiplex PCR; TCRdb holds only in-frame clones, not every one. Of fewer than 200,000 clones in the sample, 86% were seen once. Comments on this clone: One junction end does not reproduce the germline sequence, and a read error may be involved.

Germline V lookup: CDR1 SSHAT, CDR2 FNYEAQ (reference sequence). The CDR3 covers 16 residues. The sequence was obtained from a man in his sixties or seventies with active or convalescent COVID-19. The sample comprised peripheral blood. The J gene is TRBJ2-5, the V gene TRBV7-7; 7 nucleotides agree with TRBD1. This chain's CDR3 is CASSSGRNRGVETQYF. The DNA of the CDR3 is TGTGCTAGCAGCTCAGGTCGGAACAGGGGAGTCGAGACCCAGTACTTC. Together with reference TRBV7-7 and TRBJ2-5, the CDR3 gives the full variable domain: GAGVSQSPRYKVTKRGQDVTLRCDPISSHATLYWYQQALGQGPEFLTYFNYEAQPDKSGLPSDRFSAERPEGSISTLTIQRTEQRDSAMYRCASSSGRNRGVETQYFGPGTRLLVL.